These 9 T cell receptor beta chains came from one sample sequenced in a study of shared clonotypes between healthy human individuals (dated by TCRdb to about 2020). The library came from the immunoSEQ multiplex PCR assay. Sourced from immuneACCESS, this table was stored by TCRdb with only in-frame sequences that have V and J called. A share of the clones is absent; for the studies checked, an unresolved V gene accounts for under half, and the remainder has no known explanation. This sample has about 690,000 clones in its table, and about 92% of those were observed once. The ten top clones hold 34% of the sample. Sequenced sample: memory CD8+ T cells from PBMCs. What this sample's cell subset or site label stands for: CD45RO+ cells pooled with CCR7-negative TemRA cells. The source of these receptors is a man between 18 and 35 years old in good health. Some clones in this sample may be carry-over from other donors' samples.

V and J are TRBV7-8 and TRBJ2-7; D is undetermined. CDR1 and CDR2 from the germline V gene are SGHVS and FQNEAQ. V was pared by 3 bases and J by 3 bases, with 9 bases between. The CDR3 is made up of 13 amino acids. The CDR3 nucleotides read TGTGCCAGCAGCTTTCATGGAGACTACGAGCAGTACTTC. Translated, it gives CASSFHGDYEQYF.

J is TRBJ2-6 and V is TRBV19; tentative D call: TRBD2 (6 bases). Trimming cost V 7 bases and J 13 bases, with 17 bases left between them. Germline V gives CDR1 LNHDA, CDR2 SQIVND (reference sequence). The CDR3 sequence is 13 residues long. The DNA of the CDR3 is TGTGCCAGTAATCCCCCGGCGGGGTTAGTCCTGACTTTC. Translation gives CASNPPAGLVLTF.

The gene calls are TRBV30 and TRBJ2-5, with TRBD1 matching over 7 bases. Trimming took 4 bases from V and 7 from J; bases not matched to a gene: 12. There are 14 residues in the CDR3. The germline V gene has CDR1 GTSNPN and CDR2 SVGIG (reference sequence). Here the CDR3 reads CAWINPTGAGTQYF. As DNA, the CDR3 is TGTGCCTGGATTAACCCCACAGGGGCAGGGACCCAGTACTTC.

This chain joins TRBV28 and TRBJ1-2; the D is unclear. Germline V CDR1 and CDR2: MDHEN, SYDVKM. The CDR3 runs 12 residues. The V end was cut by 4 bases, the J end by 5 bases, with 8 bases between. The CDR3 loop is CASSSGGYGYTF. CDR3 bases: TGTGCCAGCAGTTCGGGCGGGTATGGCTACACCTTC.

The chain uses TRBV6-5 and TRBJ1-5; the D gene is possibly TRBD1 (5 bases). The CDR3 has 15 residues. V lost 10 bases, J lost 1 base, and 17 bases lay in between. Germline values: CDR1 MNHEY, CDR2 SVGAGI. In nucleotides, the CDR3 is TGTGCCACTGAGGACATATCTTACAGCAATCAGCCCCAGCATTTT. Protein sequence: CATEDISYSNQPQHF.

This clone was detected only once. The V call is TRBV27, the J call TRBJ2-7; D ambiguous. Germline CDR1 and CDR2: MNHEY and SMNVEV (reference sequence). This CDR3 has 15 residues. V shed 5 bases and J shed 0 bases, with 14 bases lying between them. The chain's CDR3 is CASSPTPPSSYEQYF. In DNA form, the CDR3 reads TGTGCCAGCAGTCCGACACCTCCGAGCTCCTACGAGCAGTACTTC.

The gene calls are TRBV4-3 and TRBJ2-5; tentative D call: TRBD2 (5 bases). The J call may not be correct, given that the DNA end is closer to TRBJ2-7. Per the germline V gene, CDR1 is LGHNA and CDR2 is YSLEER. The CDR3 is 14 amino acids. In nucleotides, the CDR3 is TGCGCCAGCAGCCAAGATTTATCGGGATACGAGCAGTACTTC. It specifies CASSQDLSGYEQYF.

The V call is TRBV15, the J call TRBJ2-1; no clear D gene. The CDR3 length is 14 residues. Germline V gives CDR1 LNHNV, CDR2 YYDKDF (reference sequence). V shed 6 bases and J shed 8 bases, with 17 bases lying between them. CDR3 protein: CATSDGAGFDEQFF. CDR3 in DNA: TGTGCCACCAGTGATGGTGCTGGGTTCGATGAGCAGTTCTTC. The full variable domain, completed using reference TRBV15 and TRBJ2-1, is DAMVIQNPRYQVTQFGKPVTLSCSQTLNHNVMYWYQQKSSQAPKLLFHYYDKDFNNEADTPDNFQSRRPNTSFCFLDIRSPGLGDTAMYLCATSDGAGFDEQFFGPGTRLTVL.

V usage is TRBV6-4 and J usage is TRBJ1-5; maybe TRBD1 (5 bases). Trimming pared 8 bases from V and 0 bases from J, leaving 20 bases between. The CDR3 covers 17 residues. Germline CDR1 is MRHNA and CDR2 is SNTAGT. CDR3 coding DNA: TGTGCCAGCGAGAGTGATGCCGGACAAGATAGCAATCAGCCCCAGCATTTT. Translation: CASESDAGQDSNQPQHF.